These 7 T cell receptor beta chains were all obtained from the same sample, sequenced in a study of blood T cell repertoires in COVID-19 (dated by TCRdb to about 2020). Libraries were prepared through the immunoSEQ multiplex PCR assay. Imported from immuneACCESS, the table was reduced by TCRdb to in-frame sequences with V and J called. These copies leave out some clones; in studies compared against another copy, an unresolved V gene accounts for under half, and the cause of the remainder is not known. For this sample there are some 150,000 clones; around four fifths appear just once. The ten largest clones take up roughly 4% of the sample. Sequencing was performed on peripheral blood. These receptors were obtained from a woman over 75 with acute or convalescent COVID-19.

The gene calls are TRBV6-1 and TRBJ1-5, with TRBD1 identical over 7 bases. CDR3 length: 19 residues. Per the germline V gene, CDR1 is MNHNS and CDR2 is SASEGT. The V and J ends lost 4 bases and 0 bases, in that order; junction bases with no gene match: 15. Here the CDR3 reads CASSGRRTGDLYSNQPQHF. The CDR3 DNA is TGTGCCAGCAGTGGCCGGAGGACAGGTGACTTATATAGCAATCAGCCCCAGCATTTT.

J is TRBJ1-2 and V is TRBV3-1 (or the pseudogene TRBV3-2), with 8 bases aligning to TRBD1. J was trimmed by 4 bases and V by 0 bases; bases with no gene match: 4. Germline V CDR1 and CDR2: LGHDT, YNNKEL (reference sequence). CDR3 size: 15 residues. The DNA for the CDR3 is TGTGCCAGCAGCCAAGAATTACAGGGGGGCTATGGCTACACCTTC. Protein product: CASSQELQGGYGYTF.

This chain links TRBV5-5 with TRBJ1-1; TRBD1 matches at 7 bases. The CDR3 extends over 17 amino acids. V gave up 0 bases and J gave up 3 bases; unmatched junction bases: 11. Germline CDR1 reads SGHKS; CDR2 reads YYEKEE (reference sequence). The CDR3 DNA reads as TGTGCCAGCAGCTTGGGGGAACTTCGACAGGGATACACTGAAGCTTTCTTT. This codes for CASSLGELRQGYTEAFF.

This clone was seen a few times. The V and J genes are TRBV3-1 (or the pseudogene TRBV3-2) and TRBJ2-5; TRBD2 might be the D (6 bases). This CDR3 contains 15 residues. With 4 bases removed from V and 6 bases from J, the gap between germline ends came to 18 bases. Germline V gene sequence: CDR1 LGHDT, CDR2 YNNKEL (reference sequence). CDR3 nucleotide sequence: TGTGCCAGCAGCCTCCGGTCGTGGGCGGGACAGACCCAGTACTTC. The encoded protein is CASSLRSWAGQTQYF.

The chain couples TRBV7-3 to TRBJ2-1; D is unresolved. The V and J ends lost 0 bases and 3 bases respectively, with 9 bases between them. The CDR3 length is 15 residues. Germline V CDR1 and CDR2: SGHTA, FQGTGA. CDR3 in amino acids: CASSLTTGYYNEQFF. The CDR3, as DNA: TGTGCCAGCAGCTTAACTACGGGTTACTACAATGAGCAGTTCTTC.

This clone was seen more than once but under ten times. The CDR3 spells CASSSRGLGYTF. CDR3 coding DNA: TGTGCCAGCAGTTCCAGGGGATTGGGCTACACCTTC. V and J are TRBV28 and TRBJ1-2; tentative D call: TRBD1 (6 bases). V lost 4 bases and J 8 bases, leaving 11 bases between the germline ends. The CDR3 has 12 amino acids. CDR1 MDHEN and CDR2 SYDVKM come from the germline V gene.

The V call is TRBV7-3, the J call TRBJ1-6, with D unclear. The CDR3 length is 14 residues. Germline-derived CDR1 and CDR2 are SGHTA and FQGTGA. The V gene lost 2 bases and the J gene lost 10 bases, with 12 bases spanning the gap. This CDR3 reads CASSLRPPTSPLHF. Written as DNA, the CDR3 is TGTGCCAGCAGCTTACGTCCTCCAACATCACCCCTCCACTTT.